These T cell receptor beta chains were read from a single sample in a study of graft-versus-host responses after intestinal transplantation. The table came from immunoSEQ multiplex PCR; TCRdb's copy has only in-frame clones and leaves some out. The sample carries tens of thousands of clones, 90% to 95% recorded once. The antigens these receptors bind are not known. The sample consisted of unstimulated CD8+ T cells sorted from spleen or lymph node cells, taken before transplant. These receptors were collected from a human donor who was the organ donor for an intestinal transplant. Both conserved end residues are part of each CDR3. Fields, in order: CDR3 protein, CDR3 DNA, V gene, D gene, J gene, clone size. D genes are given only for firm matches. Clone size is shown for a subset of rows, as once, few, many or a class of expanded clone.

CDR3aa: CASTNYPVLYGYTF
CDR3nt: TGTGCCAGCACGAACTATCCAGTCCTCTATGGCTACACCTTC
v_gene: TRBV6-5
d_gene: NA
j_gene: TRBJ1-2
abundance: NA

CDR3aa: CASSQDKVAADTQYF
CDR3nt: TGCGCCAGCAGCCAAGATAAGGTAGCAGCAGATACGCAGTATTTT
v_gene: TRBV4-3
d_gene: NA
j_gene: TRBJ2-3
abundance: NA

CDR3aa: CASSYPFDQPQHF
CDR3nt: TGTGCCAGCAGTTACCCCTTTGATCAGCCCCAGCATTTT
v_gene: TRBV6-6
d_gene: NA
j_gene: TRBJ1-5
abundance: few

CDR3aa: CASSVNGYTF
CDR3nt: TGTGCCAGCAGTGTAAATGGCTACACCTTC
v_gene: TRBV2
d_gene: NA
j_gene: TRBJ1-2
abundance: few

CDR3aa: CASGSGLGYEQYF
CDR3nt: TGTGCTAGTGGTTCGGGACTAGGCTACGAGCAGTACTTC
v_gene: TRBV12-5
d_gene: TRBD2
j_gene: TRBJ2-7
abundance: once

CDR3aa: CASSPSGTRVDEQFF
CDR3nt: TGCGCCAGCAGCCCGAGCGGGACACGGGTGGATGAGCAGTTCTTC
v_gene: TRBV4-1
d_gene: NA
j_gene: TRBJ2-1
abundance: once

CDR3aa: CASSLASGISYEQYF
CDR3nt: TGTGCCAGCAGCTTGGCTAGCGGGATTTCGTACGAGCAGTACTTC
v_gene: TRBV5-6
d_gene: TRBD2
j_gene: TRBJ2-7
abundance: NA

CDR3aa: CASSEGQGETQYF
CDR3nt: TGTGCCAGCAGCGAGGGACAGGGAGAGACCCAGTACTTC
v_gene: TRBV9
d_gene: TRBD1
j_gene: TRBJ2-5
abundance: NA

CDR3aa: CASSLAPPRFNEQFF
CDR3nt: TGTGCCAGCAGCTTAGCGCCCCCCAGATTCAATGAGCAGTTCTTC
v_gene: TRBV7-8
d_gene: NA
j_gene: TRBJ2-1
abundance: NA

CDR3aa: CASSFPTSGSTDTQYF
CDR3nt: TGTGCCAGCAGTTTCCCCACTAGCGGTAGCACAGATACGCAGTATTTT
v_gene: TRBV28
d_gene: TRBD2
j_gene: TRBJ2-3
abundance: NA

CDR3aa: CASGPGNNEQYF
CDR3nt: TGTGCCAGCGGTCCAGGGAATAACGAGCAGTACTTC
v_gene: TRBV6-5
d_gene: NA
j_gene: TRBJ2-7
abundance: NA

CDR3aa: CASSLDGTGGPRAEAFF
CDR3nt: TGTGCCAGCAGCTTGGATGGGACAGGGGGCCCGAGGGCTGAAGCTTTCTTT
v_gene: TRBV5-6
d_gene: TRBD1
j_gene: TRBJ1-1
abundance: NA

CDR3aa: CASSLSMGTRGYEQYF
CDR3nt: TGTGCCAGCAGTCTAAGCATGGGGACTAGGGGCTACGAGCAGTACTTC
v_gene: TRBV11-2
d_gene: TRBD2
j_gene: TRBJ2-7
abundance: NA

CDR3aa: CASPGPYEQYF
CDR3nt: TGTGCCAGCCCAGGGCCCTACGAGCAGTACTTC
v_gene: TRBV2
d_gene: NA
j_gene: TRBJ2-7
abundance: once

CDR3aa: CASRAGRGLTEAFF
CDR3nt: TGTGCCAGTCGCGCGGGCAGGGGGCTAACTGAAGCTTTCTTT
v_gene: TRBV19
d_gene: TRBD1
j_gene: TRBJ1-1
abundance: NA

CDR3aa: CASSEERGPPSTDTQYF
CDR3nt: TGCGCCAGCAGTGAAGAGCGGGGCCCACCCAGCACAGATACGCAGTATTTT
v_gene: TRBV10-1
d_gene: TRBD2
j_gene: TRBJ2-3
abundance: NA

CDR3aa: CASRPQGIGELFF
CDR3nt: TGTGCCAGCAGACCACAGGGGATCGGGGAGCTGTTTTTT
v_gene: TRBV27
d_gene: TRBD1
j_gene: TRBJ2-2
abundance: NA

CDR3aa: CASSHPFYRGSEAFF
CDR3nt: TGCGCCAGCAGCCATCCATTTTACAGGGGGTCTGAAGCTTTCTTT
v_gene: TRBV4-1
d_gene: TRBD1
j_gene: TRBJ1-1
abundance: NA

CDR3aa: CASSPTVETQYF
CDR3nt: TGTGCCAGCAGCCCTACGGTAGAGACCCAGTACTTC
v_gene: TRBV7-6
d_gene: NA
j_gene: TRBJ2-5
abundance: NA

CDR3aa: CASSFLRDSGFYGYTF
CDR3nt: TGCGCCAGCAGTTTTCTCCGGGACAGTGGGTTCTATGGCTACACCTTC
v_gene: TRBV5-1
d_gene: TRBD1
j_gene: TRBJ1-2
abundance: NA

CDR3aa: CASSLGQVPYEQYF
CDR3nt: TGTGCCAGCAGCTTGGGACAGGTCCCCTACGAGCAGTACTTC
v_gene: TRBV9
d_gene: TRBD1
j_gene: TRBJ2-7
abundance: once

CDR3aa: CASSLGTSGYYEQYF
CDR3nt: TGTGCCAGTAGTTTGGGGACTAGCGGATACTACGAGCAGTACTTC
v_gene: TRBV28
d_gene: TRBD2
j_gene: TRBJ2-7
abundance: NA

CDR3aa: CASAGTAYGYTF
CDR3nt: TGTGCCAGCGCAGGGACAGCTTATGGCTACACCTTC
v_gene: TRBV5-4
d_gene: TRBD1
j_gene: TRBJ1-2
abundance: NA

CDR3aa: CASSGNNEQYF
CDR3nt: TGTGCCAGTTCGGGGAATAACGAGCAGTACTTC
v_gene: TRBV19
d_gene: NA
j_gene: TRBJ2-7
abundance: NA

CDR3aa: CASNREPFEKLFF
CDR3nt: TGTGCCAGTAACAGGGAACCGTTTGAAAAACTGTTTTTT
v_gene: TRBV28
d_gene: NA
j_gene: TRBJ1-4
abundance: NA

CDR3aa: CASSGGLLGSEAFF
CDR3nt: TGCGCCAGCAGCGGAGGGCTACTCGGGTCTGAAGCTTTCTTT
v_gene: TRBV5-1
d_gene: NA
j_gene: TRBJ1-1
abundance: NA

CDR3aa: CASSPVYGSPNRVATEAFF
CDR3nt: TGTGCCAGCTCACCGGTCTACGGGTCCCCGAACAGGGTGGCCACTGAAGCTTTCTTT
v_gene: TRBV18
d_gene: NA
j_gene: TRBJ1-1
abundance: NA

CDR3aa: CASSLSIRDSQSNQPQHF
CDR3nt: TGTGCCAGCAGTTTATCTATACGGGACAGCCAGAGCAATCAGCCCCAGCATTTT
v_gene: TRBV28
d_gene: TRBD1
j_gene: TRBJ1-5
abundance: NA

CDR3aa: CASSLDRGALNTEAFF
CDR3nt: TGTGCCAGCAGCTTGGACAGGGGGGCCTTGAACACTGAAGCTTTCTTT
v_gene: TRBV7-9
d_gene: TRBD1
j_gene: TRBJ1-1
abundance: NA

CDR3aa: CASSDQCARECPDTQYF
CDR3nt: TGTGCCAGCAGTGACCAGTGCGCTCGGGAATGCCCTGATACGCAGTATTTT
v_gene: TRBV11-1
d_gene: NA
j_gene: TRBJ2-3
abundance: NA

CDR3aa: CASSEQKYNEQFF
CDR3nt: TGCGCCAGCAGTGAACAGAAATACAATGAGCAGTTCTTC
v_gene: TRBV10-2
d_gene: NA
j_gene: TRBJ2-1
abundance: NA

CDR3aa: CASSGGRTGAYEQYF
CDR3nt: TGTGCCAGCAGCGGCGGTCGGACAGGAGCCTACGAGCAGTACTTC
v_gene: TRBV9
d_gene: TRBD1
j_gene: TRBJ2-7
abundance: NA

CDR3aa: CASSDGAGGGETQYF
CDR3nt: TGTGCCAGCAGTGATGGGGCGGGAGGGGGGGAGACCCAGTACTTC
v_gene: TRBV6-1
d_gene: TRBD2
j_gene: TRBJ2-5
abundance: NA

CDR3aa: CASSGDLAAEPFF
CDR3nt: TGTGCCAGCAGTGGGGATCTAGCGGCAGAACCCTTCTTC
v_gene: TRBV6-1
d_gene: TRBD2
j_gene: TRBJ2-1
abundance: NA

CDR3aa: CASSLEGLRTDTQYF
CDR3nt: TGTGCCAGCAGTTTGGAGGGGCTCCGCACAGATACGCAGTATTTT
v_gene: TRBV27
d_gene: NA
j_gene: TRBJ2-3
abundance: NA

CDR3aa: CASSLADNEQFF
CDR3nt: TGCGCCAGCAGCTTGGCGGACAATGAGCAGTTCTTC
v_gene: TRBV5-1
d_gene: NA
j_gene: TRBJ2-1
abundance: NA

CDR3aa: CASSPRDYSTDTQYF
CDR3nt: TGTGCCAGCAGTCCCCGGGACTATAGCACAGATACGCAGTATTTT
v_gene: TRBV27
d_gene: TRBD2
j_gene: TRBJ2-3
abundance: NA

CDR3aa: CASNERAPSSEQYF
CDR3nt: TGTGCCAGCAACGAGCGCGCTCCATCTTCTGAGCAGTACTTC
v_gene: TRBV28
d_gene: NA
j_gene: TRBJ2-7
abundance: NA

CDR3aa: CASRDSYTNEQYF
CDR3nt: TGCGCCAGCAGAGACTCGTATACTAACGAGCAGTACTTC
v_gene: TRBV4-1
d_gene: NA
j_gene: TRBJ2-7
abundance: NA

CDR3aa: CAWSGGVNYGYTF
CDR3nt: TGTGCCTGGAGTGGGGGGGTTAACTATGGCTACACCTTC
v_gene: TRBV30
d_gene: NA
j_gene: TRBJ1-2
abundance: NA

CDR3aa: CASSEQGPEAFF
CDR3nt: TGTGCCAGCAGTGAACAGGGTCCTGAAGCTTTCTTT
v_gene: TRBV6-1
d_gene: NA
j_gene: TRBJ1-1
abundance: NA

CDR3aa: CASSLGDREGGTQYF
CDR3nt: TGTGCCAGCAGCTTGGGGGACAGGGAGGGCGGGACCCAGTACTTC
v_gene: TRBV5-4
d_gene: TRBD1
j_gene: TRBJ2-5
abundance: NA

CDR3aa: CASSQGVGNQPQHF
CDR3nt: TGTGCCAGCAGCCAGGGGGTGGGCAATCAGCCCCAGCATTTT
v_gene: TRBV9
d_gene: TRBD1
j_gene: TRBJ1-5
abundance: NA

CDR3aa: CASSKGSPEGDSIPYEQYF
CDR3nt: TGTGCCAGCAGCAAAGGATCCCCAGAGGGGGACAGTATCCCCTACGAGCAGTACTTC
v_gene: TRBV21-1
d_gene: NA
j_gene: TRBJ2-7
abundance: NA

CDR3aa: CASGDRVRTEAFF
CDR3nt: TGTGCCAGCGGCGACAGGGTTCGAACTGAAGCTTTCTTT
v_gene: TRBV28
d_gene: TRBD1
j_gene: TRBJ1-1
abundance: NA

CDR3aa: CASSLRPQGAYEQYF
CDR3nt: TGTGCCAGCAGTTTACGTCCCCAGGGGGCCTACGAGCAGTACTTC
v_gene: TRBV28
d_gene: TRBD1
j_gene: TRBJ2-7
abundance: NA

CDR3aa: CASQGRNEKLFF
CDR3nt: TGTGCCTCCCAGGGAAGGAATGAAAAACTGTTTTTT
v_gene: TRBV6-5
d_gene: NA
j_gene: TRBJ1-4
abundance: NA

CDR3aa: CASSLSGQGAGDTQYF
CDR3nt: TGTGCCAGCAGTTTATCGGGACAGGGGGCAGGGGATACGCAGTATTTT
v_gene: TRBV28
d_gene: TRBD1
j_gene: TRBJ2-3
abundance: NA

CDR3aa: CARTERENTEAFF
CDR3nt: TGTGCCAGAACCGAACGAGAGAACACTGAAGCTTTCTTT
v_gene: TRBV21-1
d_gene: NA
j_gene: TRBJ1-1
abundance: NA

CDR3aa: CASSATGTSGTFTDTQYF
CDR3nt: TGTGCCAGCAGCGCGACCGGGACTAGCGGGACATTCACAGATACGCAGTATTTT
v_gene: TRBV9
d_gene: TRBD2
j_gene: TRBJ2-3
abundance: NA

CDR3aa: CAISGTGDYKEKLFF
CDR3nt: TGTGCCATCAGTGGGACAGGGGATTACAAAGAAAAACTGTTTTTT
v_gene: TRBV10-3
d_gene: TRBD1
j_gene: TRBJ1-4
abundance: NA

CDR3aa: CASRALMNTEAFF
CDR3nt: TGTGCCAGCAGGGCCCTGATGAACACTGAAGCTTTCTTT
v_gene: TRBV27
d_gene: NA
j_gene: TRBJ1-1
abundance: NA

CDR3aa: CASSVGRGGYTF
CDR3nt: TGTGCCAGCAGCGTAGGAAGGGGAGGCTACACCTTC
v_gene: TRBV9
d_gene: NA
j_gene: TRBJ1-2
abundance: NA